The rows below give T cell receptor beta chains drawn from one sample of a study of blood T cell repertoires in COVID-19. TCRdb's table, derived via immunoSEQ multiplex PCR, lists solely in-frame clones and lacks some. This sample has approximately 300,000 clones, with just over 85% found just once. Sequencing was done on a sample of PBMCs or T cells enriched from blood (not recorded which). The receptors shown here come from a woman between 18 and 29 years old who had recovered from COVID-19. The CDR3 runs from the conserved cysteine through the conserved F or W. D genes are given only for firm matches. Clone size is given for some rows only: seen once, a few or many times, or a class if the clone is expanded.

DNA: TGTGCCAGCAGTTCCCGGCGGGTACGGGGGAAAAACACTGAAGCTTTCTTT
CDR3: CASSSRRVRGKNTEAFF
D: NA
J: TRBJ1-1
V: TRBV27
size: NA

DNA: TGTGCAAGTCGCTTAGGTACCCTGAGCTCCTACGAGCAGTACTTC
CDR3: CASRLGTLSSYEQYF
D: NA
J: TRBJ2-7
V: TRBV12-2
size: NA

DNA: TGTGCCAGCAGTGAAGCGCATGACAGGGGGAACTATGGCTACACCTTC
CDR3: CASSEAHDRGNYGYTF
D: TRBD1
J: TRBJ1-2
V: TRBV6-1
size: once

DNA: TGTGCCAGTAGTATCACAACTCCGGGGAGCTCCTATAATTCACCCCTCCACTTT
CDR3: CASSITTPGSSYNSPLHF
D: NA
J: TRBJ1-6
V: TRBV19
size: many

DNA: TGTGCCAGCAGTTTAGTTCCAGCGGTCCAAGAGACCCAGTACTTC
CDR3: CASSLVPAVQETQYF
D: NA
J: TRBJ2-5
V: TRBV28
size: NA

DNA: TGTGCCAGCAGATCAGGGGGTTCTGGCTACACCTTC
CDR3: CASRSGGSGYTF
D: TRBD1
J: TRBJ1-2
V: TRBV12-3/TRBV12-4
size: NA

DNA: TGTGCCAGCTACGCCCGGGGGAGAAAAACTAACTATGGCTACACCTTC
CDR3: CASYARGRKTNYGYTF
D: NA
J: TRBJ1-2
V: TRBV7-2
size: few

DNA: TGTGCCTGGAGTCGCGATCTGGCTGACTGCTTCTTT
CDR3: CAWSRDLADCFF
D: NA
J: TRBJ1-1
V: TRBV30
size: NA

DNA: TGTGCCTCCTCGTCAGGGATGTCTTCTGGAAACACCATATATTTT
CDR3: CASSSGMSSGNTIYF
D: NA
J: TRBJ1-3
V: TRBV30
size: once

DNA: TGTGCCTGGAGGTTGAGGACTGGAGCTTTCTTT
CDR3: CAWRLRTGAFF
D: NA
J: TRBJ1-1
V: TRBV30
size: NA

DNA: TGTGCCAGCTCACCAGGGACAGGGACTAATCAGCCCCAGCATTTT
CDR3: CASSPGTGTNQPQHF
D: TRBD1
J: TRBJ1-5
V: TRBV18
size: NA

DNA: TGCGCCAGCAGTCAATCGAAAGGGGGCTATCAGCCCCAGCATTTT
CDR3: CASSQSKGGYQPQHF
D: TRBD1
J: TRBJ1-5
V: TRBV23-1
size: few

DNA: TGTGCCAGTAGTATATCCCGACAGATCCATCAGTATTATGGCTACACCTTC
CDR3: CASSISRQIHQYYGYTF
D: NA
J: TRBJ1-2
V: TRBV19
size: NA

DNA: TGTGCCAGTAGTATAGACAGCGGCACTGAAGCTTTCTTT
CDR3: CASSIDSGTEAFF
D: NA
J: TRBJ1-1
V: TRBV19
size: NA

DNA: TGTGCCAGCAGCGCCAGGGGGAGAGACTATGGCTACACCTTC
CDR3: CASSARGRDYGYTF
D: TRBD1
J: TRBJ1-2
V: TRBV6-5
size: NA

DNA: TGTGCCAGCAGTCAGGGACAGGGAAACACTGAAGCTTTCTTT
CDR3: CASSQGQGNTEAFF
D: TRBD1
J: TRBJ1-1
V: TRBV28
size: NA

DNA: TGTGCCAGCAGTTCCCAACAGGGGTCTGAAGCTTTCTTT
CDR3: CASSSQQGSEAFF
D: TRBD1
J: TRBJ1-1
V: TRBV12-3/TRBV12-4
size: NA

DNA: TGTGCCAGCAATCGGGGTTCTAATGAAAAACTGTTTTTT
CDR3: CASNRGSNEKLFF
D: NA
J: TRBJ1-4
V: TRBV2
size: NA

DNA: TGTGCCAGCAGTTCAGACCGGAGGGAAGCTTTCTTT
CDR3: CASSSDRREAFF
D: NA
J: TRBJ1-1
V: TRBV28
size: NA

DNA: TGCGCCAGCAGCTTGGGTGGCAGGGACACAAACTATGGCTACACCTTC
CDR3: CASSLGGRDTNYGYTF
D: NA
J: TRBJ1-2
V: TRBV5-1
size: NA

DNA: TGTGCCAGTAGTGTTGGCGGGGGGGCTTCCAATGAGCAGTTCTTC
CDR3: CASSVGGGASNEQFF
D: TRBD2
J: TRBJ2-1
V: TRBV19
size: NA

DNA: TGTGCCAGCAGCCCCGAAAGCCGAGGCAAGCAGTACTTC
CDR3: CASSPESRGKQYF
D: NA
J: TRBJ2-7
V: TRBV7-9
size: NA

DNA: TGTGCCAGCAGTACGCCCGAGGGAAAGGCCTACACCTTC
CDR3: CASSTPEGKAYTF
D: NA
J: TRBJ1-2
V: TRBV12-3/TRBV12-4
size: once

DNA: TGTGCCAGCTCCGCGGGGGAGGGCAATGAGCAGTTCTTC
CDR3: CASSAGEGNEQFF
D: TRBD2
J: TRBJ2-1
V: TRBV18
size: few

DNA: TGTGCCAGTAGTATCGGCAGGGGGAACTATGGCTACACCTTC
CDR3: CASSIGRGNYGYTF
D: TRBD1
J: TRBJ1-2
V: TRBV19
size: NA

DNA: TGTGCCAGCAGCGCCAGACAGGGGGCCAGGAATCAGCCCCAGCATTTT
CDR3: CASSARQGARNQPQHF
D: TRBD1
J: TRBJ1-5
V: TRBV5-6
size: NA

DNA: TGTGCCAGCCTGGGCAGGGGTTACAATGAGCAGTTCTTC
CDR3: CASLGRGYNEQFF
D: NA
J: TRBJ2-1
V: TRBV2
size: few

DNA: TGTGCCAGCAGCGCCAGCCTCCCAAGGGGGGGTAATGAAAAACTGTTTTTT
CDR3: CASSASLPRGGNEKLFF
D: NA
J: TRBJ1-4
V: TRBV9
size: NA

DNA: TGTGCCAGCTCACCGTCGCAGGGGCGCGATGGCTACACCTTC
CDR3: CASSPSQGRDGYTF
D: NA
J: TRBJ1-2
V: TRBV18
size: NA

DNA: TGTGCCACCAGTGCGAGCTCTGGAAACACCATATATTTT
CDR3: CATSASSGNTIYF
D: NA
J: TRBJ1-3
V: TRBV24-1
size: NA

DNA: TGCGCCAGCAGTCAACCGGGACAGGGGGGAGCCAAAAACATTCAGTACTTC
CDR3: CASSQPGQGGAKNIQYF
D: TRBD1
J: TRBJ2-4
V: TRBV23-1
size: NA

DNA: TGTGCCTGGACCTCGGAGGGGGCCAGGGAGCAGTACTTC
CDR3: CAWTSEGAREQYF
D: NA
J: TRBJ2-7
V: TRBV30
size: NA

DNA: TGTGCCAGCAGCCCTATCCCACGGTCGAACACTGAAGCTTTCTTT
CDR3: CASSPIPRSNTEAFF
D: NA
J: TRBJ1-1
V: TRBV9
size: NA

DNA: TGTGCCAGCAGCTTGACCGGGACAGGGGGCGAGGGCTACACCTTC
CDR3: CASSLTGTGGEGYTF
D: TRBD1
J: TRBJ1-2
V: TRBV11-2
size: NA

DNA: TGTGCCAGTCTAGAGACTTATCAGCCCCGGGTCGGTCGGTCCCAGCATTTT
CDR3: CASLETYQPRVGRSQHF
D: NA
J: TRBJ1-5
V: TRBV11-3
size: NA

DNA: TGCGCCAGCAGCTTGGGGGGCAGCTCCTACGAGCAGTACTTC
CDR3: CASSLGGSSYEQYF
D: NA
J: TRBJ2-7
V: TRBV5-1
size: NA